Included here is one TCR beta chain sequence, with context. As originally analysed: Amplified reference gene primers provided the basis for estimating nucleated cell counts. The protocol was immunoSEQ multiplex PCR, while the TCRdb copy is restricted to in-frame clones and leaves out a portion. V, J and clone size were drawn from that table, and D and trimming were deduced from the DNA. The sample lists about 390,000 clones; around 87% were seen once. Patients of the Seattle cohort, enrolled during active infection, were followed longitudinally. This entry is derived from a study of blood T cell repertoires in COVID-19. Study-level background: Sites in the United States, Italy and Spain provided acute and convalescent COVID-19 samples.

Trimming took off 2 bases at V and 9 bases at J, with 19 bases between the two ends. The CDR3 is 15 amino acids. In germline, CDR1 is MNHEY, CDR2 SMNVEV (reference sequence). The sequenced sample consisted of peripheral blood. This TCR was sampled from a woman aged 60-75 years with COVID-19, enrolled during active disease. The gene calls are TRBV27 and TRBJ1-2; TRBD1 might be the D (5 bases). The CDR3 loop reads CASSLAGRFVKSYTF. CDR3 nucleotide sequence: TGTGCCAGCAGTTTAGCGGGACGGTTTGTAAAAAGCTACACCTTC.